The sequence of this T cell receptor beta chain was determined in a study of T-cell memory formation after mild COVID-19. Study conclusions and caveats: Shrinking CD4+ clones resided mostly in CM and EM, and CD8+ ones in EMRA. Later expanders leaned CD4+, whereas day 15 to 85 contracting clones were balanced CD4/CD8.

Trimming removed 8 bases at V and 6 bases at J, with 17 bases between. Germline assignment: CDR1 SQVTM and CDR2 ANQGSEA. The CDR3 has 13 residues. The table lists this clonotype with many counts. What it recognizes is unknown. Each CDR3 protein gets one entry after TCRdb re-called the 5' RACE reads with MiXCR. The table has 190,000 or so distinct CDR3 sequences, 20% to 25% seen once. This chain links TRBV29-1 with TRBJ1-5, with D perhaps matching TRBD1 (6 bases). The receptor comes from an adult woman who had mild COVID-19 (a few samples of this study predate the infection). Cell type and time point are not known. Material: PBMCs or a T cell subset sorted from them (not recorded which). The CDR3 region is CSIPTGSGQPQHF. The DNA for the CDR3 is TGCAGCATACCTACAGGGTCTGGTCAGCCCCAGCATTTT.